One sample yielded the 3 T cell receptor beta chains listed below, sequenced in a study of CD8+ T cells in alopecia areata. Following extraction, RNA underwent reverse transcription to cDNA, which served as the sequencing template. Repertoires were generated with immunoSEQ multiplex PCR, while TCRdb's copy carries only in-frame clones and drops some. The repertoire holds about 270,000 clones, 60% seen once, with roughly 0.88% in the top ten. Treatment given: oral pan-JAK inhibitor, 5-10 mg twice daily. The sequencing here drew on CD4+ T cells sorted from blood, taken at roughly week 52, from a patient treated with tofacitinib. These receptors all come from a human donor with alopecia areata.

The V call is TRBV10-3, the J call TRBJ1-2, with 9 nucleotides matching TRBD1. The CDR3 covers 13 residues. J lost 5 bases, V lost 3 bases, and 1 base had no gene match. Per germline, CDR1 ENHRY and CDR2 SYGVKD. The CDR3 loop reads CAISEGQGYGYTF. The CDR3, as DNA: TGTGCCATCAGTGAAGGACAGGGGTATGGCTACACCTTC.

This clone showed up just a few times. This rearrangement joins TRBV4-3 to TRBJ1-4; D is unclear. There are 17 residues in the CDR3. Germline V gives CDR1 LGHNA, CDR2 YSLEER. V was clipped by 4 bases and J by 0 bases, with 15 bases between them. The CDR3 loop reads CASSPRGPATTNEKLFF. Here the CDR3 DNA reads TGCGCCAGCAGCCCCAGAGGTCCCGCCACAACTAATGAAAAACTGTTTTTT.

This chain joins TRBV10-3 and TRBJ1-2, with TRBD1 as a possible D gene (6 bases). Germline V gene sequence: CDR1 ENHRY, CDR2 SYGVKD. Trimming took off 0 bases at V and 3 bases at J, with 11 bases between the two ends. There are 15 residues in the CDR3. This chain's CDR3 is CAISESAKGDYGYTF. The DNA of the CDR3 is TGTGCCATCAGTGAGTCAGCGAAGGGGGACTATGGCTACACCTTC.